Shown below are 27 T cell receptor beta chains from a single sample sequenced in a study of blood T cells in healthy people across ages. The use of a sample-barcoded 5' primer and a J-beta primer mix characterized a second PCR of about 7 to 12 cycles. TCRdb ran MiXCR on the 5' RACE reads and lists one entry per CDR3 protein. There are 380,000 or so distinct CDR3 sequences in the sample; more than 45% occur only once, and 45% to 60% lies in the top ten. Sequenced: blood. These receptor sequences come from a man between 60 and 70 years old in good health.

This clonotype has more than one count but fewer than ten. The chain recombines TRBV20-1 with TRBJ2-3; no reliable D call. Germline CDR1 reads DFQATT; CDR2 reads SNEGSKA (reference sequence). The CDR3 consists of 13 residues. The V end lost 0 bases, the J end lost 3 bases, and 7 bases lay between the germline ends. The CDR3 DNA reads TGCAGTGCTAGAGATCAAGAAACAGATACGCAGTATTTT. It encodes CSARDQETDTQYF.

The V and J genes are TRBV12-3 or TRBV12-4 and TRBJ1-2; 11 nucleotides match TRBD1. With 7 bases clipped from V and 8 bases from J, the junction kept 15 bases outside the gene matches. This CDR3 is 16 amino acids long. Written as DNA, the CDR3 is TGTGCCAGCAACGCCCTGGACGGACAGGGGGCGAAGGGCTACACCTTC. Its protein is CASNALDGQGAKGYTF.

The J gene is TRBJ2-7, the V gene TRBV6-5, with TRBD1 matching 11 bases. This CDR3 spans 16 amino acids. The junction had 13 bases not matched to a gene; V was cut back by 8 bases and J by 4 bases. Germline CDR1 MNHEY, CDR2 SVGAGI. CDR3 residues: CASVQSLDRGRYEQYF. The CDR3 nucleotides read TGTGCCAGCGTACAGTCGCTGGACAGGGGGCGTTACGAGCAGTACTTC.

This clonotype occurred a few times. The chain is built from TRBV9 and TRBJ2-1; tentatively, D is TRBD1 (6 bases). The CDR3 has 12 amino acids. The V and J ends lost 5 bases and 7 bases respectively, with 10 bases between them. Germline loops: CDR1 SGDLS, CDR2 YYNGEE. CDR3 sequence (DNA): TGTGCCAGCAGTCGGACAGTAAATGAGCAGTTCTTC. It codes for CASSRTVNEQFF.

The gene calls are TRBV5-1 and TRBJ2-1; D is possibly TRBD1 (6 bases). V lost 9 bases, J lost 4 bases, and 17 bases lay in between. CDR3 length: 14 residues. Germline loops: CDR1 SGHRS, CDR2 YFSETQ. The CDR3 region is CATSSGTNYNEQFF. The CDR3 bases are TGCGCCACCTCGTCAGGGACAAATTACAATGAGCAGTTCTTC.

This chain connects TRBV10-3 to TRBJ2-1; 12 nucleotides match TRBD2. After removal of 6 bases from V and 5 bases from J, the junction contained 5 bases not matched to a gene. CDR3 length equals 15 residues. Germline-derived CDR1 and CDR2 are ENHRY and SYGVKD. The CDR3 region has the DNA TGTGCCATCAGCCGACTAGCGGGAGTAGACAATGAGCAGTTCTTC. Protein: CAISRLAGVDNEQFF.

The chain joins TRBV11-2 to TRBJ1-1, with D unclear. Germline V gene lookup returns CDR1 SGHAT and CDR2 FQNNGV. The V end was cut by 6 bases, the J end by 2 bases, with 13 bases between. There are 14 residues in the CDR3. The CDR3 here is CASRRWAINTEAFF. In DNA, the CDR3 is TGTGCCAGCAGGCGCTGGGCGATAAACACTGAAGCTTTCTTT. The full variable domain, with the rest looked up from reference TRBV11-2 and TRBJ1-1, is EAGVAQSPRYKIIEKRQSVAFWCNPISGHATLYWYQQILGQGPKLLIQFQNNGVVDDSQLPKDRFSAERLKGVDSTLKIQPAKLEDSAVYLCASRRWAINTEAFFGQGTRLTVV.

The J gene is TRBJ1-5, the V gene TRBV5-1; no clear D gene. From germline, CDR1 is SGHRS and CDR2 YFSETQ. The CDR3 has 14 amino acids. V lost 0 bases and J lost 4, with 8 bases in between. The CDR3 region is CASSLDGLNQPQHF. The CDR3 region has the DNA TGCGCCAGCAGCTTGGATGGGCTGAATCAGCCCCAGCATTTT.

This clonotype was detected only once. The V and J genes are TRBV5-1 and TRBJ2-5; 9 nucleotides line up with TRBD2. The junction had 5 bases not matched to a gene; V was cut back by 5 bases and J by 0 bases. The germline V gene encodes CDR1 SGHRS and CDR2 YFSETQ. The CDR3 totals 15 residues. CDR3 sequence (DNA): TGCGCCAGCAGTAGGTCTAGCGGGGACCAAGAGACCCAGTACTTC. Amino acid sequence: CASSRSSGDQETQYF. Complete variable domain (other parts from reference TRBV5-1 and TRBJ2-5): KAGVTQTPRYLIKTRGQQVTLSCSPISGHRSVSWYQQTPGQGLQFLFEYFSETQRNKGNFPGRFSGRQFSNSRSEMNVSTLELGDSALYLCASSRSSGDQETQYFGPGTRLLVL.

This clonotype was recorded many times. A much more abundant neighbour one base away suggests this may be a read error. The chain has TRBV7-2 and TRBJ2-7; D is uncertain. This CDR3 region has 14 residues. Germline assignment: CDR1 SGHTA and CDR2 FQGNSA. The ends were cut back, 5 bases at V and 4 bases at J, with 15 bases in the middle. The CDR3 loop reads CASSVGLRMYEQYF. The CDR3 DNA sequence: TGTGCCAGCAGCGTGGGCCTTCGGATGTACGAGCAGTACTTC.

The chain links TRBV29-1 to TRBJ2-4, with 12 bases aligning to TRBD2. The germline gives CDR1 SQVTM, CDR2 ANQGSEA. CDR3 size: 14 residues. Trimming removed 6 bases from V and 13 bases from J; junction bases left unmatched: 13. CDR3 in DNA: TGCAGCGTCGCTCGGACTAGCGGGGCGGGTGAGCAGTACTTC. Its translation is CSVARTSGAGEQYF.

To note about this clonotype: An end of the junction differs from the germline gene, which may be a read error. The rearrangement uses TRBV6-1 and TRBJ2-6, with 9 bases aligning to TRBD2. CDR1 is MNHNS, CDR2 SASEGT, per germline. The CDR3 loop spans 18 amino acids. This chain's CDR3 is CASSELGLAVSGVNVLTF. The CDR3 DNA sequence: TGTGCCAGCAGTGAACTGGGACTAGCTGTCTCTGGGGTCAACGTCCTGACTTTC.

This clonotype was seen a handful of times. The chain carries TRBV27 and TRBJ2-1, with 8 bases lining up with TRBD1. Trimming took 7 bases from V and 3 from J; bases not matched to a gene: 5. CDR3 size: 14 residues. Per germline, CDR1 MNHEY and CDR2 SMNVEV (reference sequence). For the CDR3, the DNA is TGTGCCAGCAAACCCAGGGGGCACTACAATGAGCAGTTCTTC. This sequence encodes CASKPRGHYNEQFF.

The chain combines TRBV3-1 with TRBJ2-3; 8 nucleotides agree with TRBD2. The CDR3 is 15 residues long. The V segment lost 8 bases and the J segment 5 bases; nucleotides outside the gene matches: 12. Germline loops: CDR1 LGHDT, CDR2 YNNKEL (reference sequence). This CDR3 reads CASATSGGEGDTQYF. The DNA for the CDR3 is TGTGCCAGCGCTACCAGCGGGGGAGAGGGAGATACGCAGTATTTT.

The V and J genes are TRBV7-2 and TRBJ1-4; D is unclear. Trimming shortened V by 1 base and J by 7 bases, and 13 bases separated the two germline ends. CDR1 and CDR2 from the germline V gene are SGHTA and FQGNSA. CDR3 length: 15 residues. The CDR3 bases are TGTGCCAGCAGCTTAGTTTCCGGCCGTGGTGAAAAACTGTTTTTT. It encodes CASSLVSGRGEKLFF.

The rearrangement joins TRBV24-1 to TRBJ2-3; TRBD1 might be the D (5 bases). V was clipped by 3 bases and J by 6 bases, with 9 bases between them. Germline CDR1 KGHDR, CDR2 SFDVKD. This CDR3 is built from 13 residues. The CDR3 DNA follows: TGTGCCACCAGTGATGGGGCGACGGATACGCAGTATTTT. Encoded protein: CATSDGATDTQYF.

The sample holds a few counts of this clonotype. The CDR3 here is CASSLVGTGRTDTQYF. DNA of the CDR3: TGTGCCAGCAGCTTAGTCGGGACAGGGCGCACAGATACGCAGTATTTT. The chain employs TRBV7-8 and TRBJ2-3; TRBD1 aligns across 9 bases. V lost 1 base, J lost 1 base, and 3 bases stayed unmatched. Germline V lookup: CDR1 SGHVS, CDR2 FQNEAQ. This CDR3 comprises 16 residues.

A word on this clonotype: A much larger clone sits a single nucleotide away, making a read error possible. This chain links TRBV27 with TRBJ2-1; weak D call: TRBD1 (6 bases). The CDR3 length is 14 residues. Looked up from germline, CDR1 is MNHEY and CDR2 is SMNVEV (reference sequence). CDR3 protein: CANSLIHRVNEQFF. The CDR3 nucleotides read TGTGCCAACAGTTTAATCCACAGGGTGAATGAGCAGTTCTTC.

The rearrangement joins TRBV7-2 to TRBJ2-4, with 8 bases lining up with TRBD1. Germline V gene lookup returns CDR1 SGHTA and CDR2 FQGNSA. The CDR3 has 15 residues. V lost 5 bases and J lost 5; bases outside the gene matches: 8. This CDR3 is CASSPLSTGENIQYF. CDR3 DNA: TGTGCCAGCAGCCCCCTCTCGACAGGGGAAAACATTCAGTACTTC.

At least ten counts were recorded for this clonotype. This chain uses TRBV27 with TRBJ2-7; a possible D gene is TRBD1 (6 bases). The CDR3 has 14 amino acids. CDR1 is MNHEY, CDR2 SMNVEV, per germline (reference sequence). Trimming cost V 5 bases and J 0 bases, with 11 bases left between them. DNA of the CDR3: TGTGCCAGCAGTCGACAGGCCGACTCCTACGAGCAGTACTTC. Translated: CASSRQADSYEQYF.

The gene calls are TRBV2 and TRBJ2-1; D possibly corresponds to TRBD1 (5 bases). The V end was cut by 4 bases, the J end by 1 base, with 5 bases between. There are 13 residues in the CDR3. Germline CDR1 SNHLY, CDR2 FYNNEI. The CDR3 DNA is TGTGCCAGCAGTGGACAGTCCTACAATGAGCAGTTCTTC. It translates to CASSGQSYNEQFF.

In DNA form, the CDR3 reads TGTGCCAGCTCACCGACCCGGAGCACAGATACGCAGTATTTT. Translation: CASSPTRSTDTQYF. The chain employs TRBV18 and TRBJ2-3; D remains unclear. Looked up from germline, CDR1 is KGHSH and CDR2 is LQKENI. With 3 bases removed from V and 0 bases from J, the gap between germline ends came to 7 bases. The CDR3 extends over 14 amino acids.

V is TRBV11-1 and J is TRBJ2-7, with D perhaps matching TRBD2 (7 bases). In germline, CDR1 is SGHAT, CDR2 FQDESV (reference sequence). V was trimmed by 1 base and J by 7 bases, leaving 17 bases between them. CDR3 length: 15 residues. The CDR3 loop is CASSLGRGGSNEQYF. CDR3 in DNA: TGTGCCAGCAGCTTAGGGAGGGGGGGAAGCAATGAGCAGTACTTC.

This chain links TRBV7-2 with TRBJ1-2; D is possibly TRBD1 (5 bases). The V gene's germline CDR1 is SGHTA and CDR2 FQGNSA. V dropped 1 base and J dropped 0 bases, with 12 bases sitting between them. The CDR3 has 16 amino acids. This chain's CDR3 is CASSLGSGATNYGYTF. CDR3 coding DNA: TGTGCCAGCAGCTTAGGTTCTGGGGCTACTAACTATGGCTACACCTTC. Combining the CDR3 with reference TRBV7-2 and TRBJ1-2 gives the whole variable domain GAGVSQSPSNKVTEKGKDVELRCDPISGHTALYWYRQSLGQGLEFLIYFQGNSAPDKSGLPSDRFSAERTGGSVSTLTIQRTQQEDSAVYLCASSLGSGATNYGYTFGSGTRLTVV.

The chain employs TRBV12-3 or TRBV12-4 and TRBJ2-4; D is uncertain. Trimming removed 0 bases at V and 13 bases at J, with 10 bases between. This CDR3 contains 12 residues. CDR3 nucleotides: TGTGCCAGCAGTTTAGCCGTAGAGGAGCAGTACTTC. Translated, it gives CASSLAVEEQYF.

The chain has TRBV20-1 and TRBJ2-7, with 12 bases identical to TRBD2. The J call is in doubt because the DNA end fits TRBJ2-5 better. Germline V CDR1 and CDR2: DFQATT, SNEGSKA (reference sequence). The CDR3 loop spans 13 amino acids. The CDR3 DNA follows: TGCAGTGCTTGGGGACTAGCGGGAGAGACCCAGTACTTC. This sequence encodes CSAWGLAGETQYF.

This rearrangement joins TRBV20-1 to TRBJ2-3; the match to TRBD2 covers 8 bases. The CDR3 has 20 residues. Unmatched junction bases numbered 21, after V lost 3 bases and J lost 1 base. Germline V gene data show CDR1 as DFQATT and CDR2 as SNEGSKA (reference sequence). CDR3 in DNA: TGCAGTGCTAGCCCCCCTAGCGGGCTCCTTATCGATCGGGGCACAGATACGCAGTATTTT. Translation: CSASPPSGLLIDRGTDTQYF.